This T cell receptor (beta chain) was obtained from a study of molecular identifiers for immune sequencing clone quantification. MiXCR was run by TCRdb on the PCR reads, yielding one entry per CDR3 protein. The sample lists around 65,000 distinct CDR3 sequences; 15% to 20% were seen once. Libraries of naive CD8 T cells were made from roughly 18,000 to 920,000 sorted cells. They used 10%, 30% or 50% RNA. Ten or more counts support this clonotype. This CDR3 spans 14 amino acids. V was pared by 1 base and J by 5 bases, with 12 bases between. CDR1 and CDR2 from the germline V gene are SGHRS and YFSETQ. This receptor was obtained from a human donor in good health. Some libraries in this study had Jurkat cell RNA spiked in. This chain links TRBV5-1 with TRBJ2-5; D possibly corresponds to TRBD2 (6 bases). The specimen was naive CD8+ T cells from blood, with Jurkat cell RNA spiked in. Specified subset: FACS-sorted CD8+CD4-CCR7+CD45RA+ naive T cells. The CDR3 nucleotides are TGCGCCAGCAGCTTGTATGCGGGAACGGAGACCCAGTACTTC. Translated: CASSLYAGTETQYF.